Following are 20 T cell receptor beta chains from one sample sequenced in a study of breast tumors, draining lymph nodes, adjacent tissues. Samples came from axillary lymph nodes draining the breast cancer. A single record per CDR3 protein comes from TCRdb applying MiXCR to the multiplex PCR reads. The table lists around 190,000 distinct CDR3 sequences, roughly a third of them singletons. What was sequenced was axillary lymph node tissue. Receptors originate from a female donor with breast cancer. Some clones in this sample may be carry-over from other donors' samples.

In its sample, this clonotype was seen many times. This rearrangement joins TRBV12-3 or TRBV12-4 to TRBJ2-1; tentative D call: TRBD1 (5 bases). Between the trimmed V and J ends, which lost 6 bases and 4 bases, there was a span of 13 bases. The length of the CDR3 is 14 residues. Here the CDR3 DNA reads TGTGCCAGCAGCCCCACCCGACAGTACAATGAGCAGTTCTTC. Amino acids: CASSPTRQYNEQFF.

The sample holds many counts of this clonotype. CDR3 in amino acids: CASGRRNTDTQYF. DNA of the CDR3: TGTGCCAGCGGGAGGCGGAACACAGATACGCAGTATTTT. This chain connects TRBV3-1 to TRBJ2-3, with a weak D call TRBD2 (6 bases). Germline values: CDR1 LGHDT, CDR2 YNNKEL (reference sequence). CDR3 size: 13 residues. With 8 bases removed from V and 2 bases from J, the gap between germline ends came to 11 bases.

The rearrangement uses TRBV20-1 and TRBJ2-3; no reliable D call. The CDR3 is made up of 17 amino acids. The germline V gene has CDR1 DFQATT and CDR2 SNEGSKA (reference sequence). V was trimmed by 2 bases and J by 0 bases, leaving 18 bases between them. In DNA form, the CDR3 reads TGCAGTGCTAGATTGCTTGCCAGTAGTTATAGCACAGATACGCAGTATTTT. Protein sequence: CSARLLASSYSTDTQYF.

This clonotype occurred a few times. One base away lies a much larger clone, so this may be a sequencing read error. The chain combines TRBV20-1 with TRBJ1-2; D gene uncertain. Germline values: CDR1 DFQATT, CDR2 SNEGSKA (reference sequence). The CDR3 sequence is 14 residues long. CDR3 bases: TGCGGTGCTAGAAAGGGTTATCTATACTATGGCTACACCTTC. Amino acid sequence: CGARKGYLYYGYTF.

In this sample, this clonotype turned up many times. V gene TRBV19 combines with J gene TRBJ2-6; D gene unclear. V was trimmed by 8 bases and J by 3 bases, leaving 8 bases between them. The CDR3 covers 13 residues. Germline CDR1 is LNHDA and CDR2 is SQIVND (reference sequence). CDR3 loop: CASGSDGANVLTF. In DNA, the CDR3 is TGTGCCAGTGGGTCTGATGGGGCCAACGTCCTGACTTTC.

This clonotype showed up many times. The rearrangement uses TRBV7-6 and TRBJ2-2; D not resolved. The CDR3 is made up of 16 amino acids. V shed 0 bases and J shed 4 bases, with 12 bases lying between them. Germline V gene sequence: CDR1 SGHVS, CDR2 FNYEAQ. The DNA of the CDR3 is TGTGCCAGCAGCTTAGCGGTGGACCCCGGCACCGGGGAGCTGTTTTTT. It is translated as CASSLAVDPGTGELFF.

The table lists this clonotype with many counts. The chain has TRBV5-1 and TRBJ2-1; 9 nucleotides align to TRBD2. V trimming: 3 bases; J trimming: 0 bases; junction bases outside the gene matches: 13. This CDR3 comprises 19 residues. Germline-derived CDR1 and CDR2 are SGHRS and YFSETQ. CDR3 bases: TGCGCCAGCAGCTACCTGGGGCTAGCGGGGACTAGCTCCTACAATGAGCAGTTCTTC. Protein: CASSYLGLAGTSSYNEQFF.

A few counts support this clonotype. This could be a read error, since a much larger clone is one nucleotide away. The chain uses TRBV10-3 and TRBJ2-7; 7 bases are shared with TRBD1. The ends lost 5 bases at V and 10 bases at J; junction bases unmatched: 8. The CDR3 contains 12 residues. Looked up from germline, CDR1 is ENHRY and CDR2 is SYGVKD. CDR3 sequence reads: CAISRQGTKQYF. The CDR3 nucleotides are TGTGCCATCAGTCGACAGGGTACGAAACAGTACTTC.

V gene TRBV24-1 combines with J gene TRBJ1-3; no clear D gene. Germline CDR1 and CDR2: KGHDR and SFDVKD. Trimming removed 12 bases from V and 0 bases from J, with 14 bases in between. The CDR3 extends over 14 amino acids. In DNA, the CDR3 is TGTGCCCCAGTTCGAGGGTTCTCTGGAAACACCATATATTTT. This encodes CAPVRGFSGNTIYF.

Concerning this clonotype: This sequence may be a read error, since a much larger clone differs from it by one base. This sequence joins TRBV2 and TRBJ2-6, with TRBD1 identical over 7 bases. CDR1 is SNHLY and CDR2 is FYNNEI in the germline V gene. Losses at the gene ends were 7 bases for V and 5 bases for J; bases not matched to a gene: 5. The CDR3 spans 14 residues. CDR3 protein: CASTDRPRANVLTF. The CDR3 bases are TGTGCCAGCACGGACAGGCCTAGGGCCAACGTCCTGACTTTC. The variable domain in full, completed from reference TRBV2 and TRBJ2-6, reads EPEVTQTPSHQVTQMGQEVILRCVPISNHLYFYWYRQILGQKVEFLVSFYNNEISEKSEIFDDQFSVERPDGSNFTLKIRSTKLEDSAMYFCASTDRPRANVLTFGAGSRLTVL.

The V and J genes are TRBV7-3 and TRBJ1-5; 7 nucleotides align to TRBD1. CDR3 length: 14 amino acids. Germline lookup yields CDR1 SGHTA and CDR2 FQGTGA. Losses at the gene ends were 3 bases for V and 6 bases for J; bases not matched to a gene: 5. The CDR3 bases are TGTGCCAGCAGCTTCGACAGGGATGGTCAGCCCCAGCATTTT. This gives the protein CASSFDRDGQPQHF.

This clonotype was found many times. This chain connects TRBV2 to TRBJ2-2; the D gene is possibly TRBD2 (6 bases). Germline V gives CDR1 SNHLY, CDR2 FYNNEI. The CDR3 covers 13 residues. The ends were cut back, 2 bases at V and 8 bases at J, with 9 bases in the middle. CDR3 sequence (DNA): TGTGCCAGCAGTGAACACGGGGGAGGGGAGCTGTTTTTT. Its translation is CASSEHGGGELFF.

The J gene is TRBJ1-5, the V gene TRBV7-3; no definite D call. The length of the CDR3 is 13 residues. Germline CDR1 reads SGHTA; CDR2 reads FQGTGA. Trimming left V 7 bases short and J 6 bases short, with 13 bases between. DNA for the CDR3: TGTGCCAGCAACACCCGGGGAGGTCAGCCCCAGCATTTT. Its protein product is CASNTRGGQPQHF.

A few counts support this clonotype. The CDR3: CASSQMAYEQYF. CDR3 bases: TGTGCCAGCAGTCAAATGGCTTACGAGCAGTACTTC. The V call is TRBV6-1, the J call TRBJ2-7; D is unresolved. The CDR3 extends over 12 amino acids. Germline CDR1 reads MNHNS; CDR2 reads SASEGT. Deletions cut 5 bases from V and 4 bases from J, with 9 bases between.

This clonotype was detected many times. The chain couples TRBV7-8 to TRBJ1-6, with 8 bases matching TRBD1. The CDR3 totals 15 residues. Trimming took 1 base from V and 7 from J; bases not matched to a gene: 3. CDR1 SGHVS and CDR2 FQNEAQ come from the germline V gene. CDR3 region: CASSLGDRLNSPLHF. The CDR3 bases are TGTGCCAGCAGCTTAGGGGACAGGTTAAATTCACCCCTCCACTTT.

The table lists this clonotype with a count of one. The chain combines TRBV11-2 with TRBJ2-3; 7 nucleotides agree with TRBD2. The ends lost 5 bases at V and 3 bases at J; junction bases unmatched: 2. Germline loops: CDR1 SGHAT, CDR2 FQNNGV. The CDR3 covers 13 residues. CDR3 sequence (DNA): TGTGCCAGCAGCCCGCGGGGGACAGATACGCAGTATTTT. This encodes CASSPRGTDTQYF.

The gene calls are TRBV24-1 and TRBJ1-5; 9 bases are a match to TRBD1. CDR1 and CDR2 (germline): KGHDR, SFDVKD. There are 16 residues in the CDR3. V dropped 4 bases and J dropped 9; count of bases not matched to a gene: 12. The CDR3 loop is CATSETTGGRGRPQHF. DNA for the CDR3: TGTGCCACCAGTGAGACGACAGGGGGAAGGGGACGGCCCCAGCATTTT.

For this clonotype: The junction departs from the called germline gene at one end, perhaps through a read error. The gene calls are TRBV6-4 and TRBJ1-2; 7 positions agree with TRBD1. Germline CDR1 and CDR2: MRHNA and SNTAGT. The CDR3 consists of 11 residues. CDR3 sequence reads: CASRGEEGYTF. In DNA, the CDR3 is TGCGCCAGCAGGGGGGAGGAGGGCTACACCTTC.

In regard to this clonotype: The junction differs from germline at one of its ends, possibly a read error. V usage is TRBV11-3 and J usage is TRBJ2-3; no reliable D call. The CDR3 totals 13 residues. Germline CDR1 and CDR2: SGHNT and YENEEA. The CDR3 sequence: CASSLAYTDAQYF. As DNA, the CDR3 is TGTGCCAGCAGCTTGGCTTATACAGATGCGCAGTATTTT.

There are many counts of this clonotype. The J gene is TRBJ2-7, the V gene TRBV12-3 or TRBV12-4; D unclear. This CDR3 has 14 residues. V lost 7 bases and J lost 3, with 16 bases in between. The DNA of the CDR3 is TGTGCCAGCACTAAAGGAGACAAAAACTACGAGCAGTACTTC. Residues: CASTKGDKNYEQYF.